Listed here are 20 T cell receptor beta chains from one sample, sequenced in a study of T cells in Graves' hyperthyroidism and ophthalmopathy. TCR beta CDR3 sequences were amplified from RNA transcripts. The TCR CDR3 was amplified in a first-round RT-PCR using the HTBI primer set. TCRdb re-called the multiplex PCR reads through MiXCR, storing one row per CDR3 protein. Here the sample spans hundreds of thousands of distinct CDR3 sequences, roughly 20% being singletons. Sequenced material: blood. All receptors derive from a man aged 25-40 years with Graves' ophthalmopathy.

The CDR3 DNA reads TGTGCCAGCTCACCCGGACAGGGCTTCTCCTACAATGAGCAGTTCTTC. This codes for CASSPGQGFSYNEQFF. This chain links TRBV18 with TRBJ2-1, with TRBD1 identical over 8 bases. CDR1 and CDR2 from the germline V gene are KGHSH and LQKENI. V gave up 3 bases and J gave up 0 bases; unmatched junction bases: 4. The CDR3 covers 16 residues.

This clonotype was detected a few times. The CDR3, as DNA: TGCAGCGTTGAAGGTAGACAGGGAGGGACTGAAGCTTTCTTT. Its translation is CSVEGRQGGTEAFF. The chain recombines TRBV29-1 with TRBJ1-1, with 7 bases that match TRBD1. CDR1 is SQVTM, CDR2 ANQGSEA, per germline. This CDR3 region has 14 residues. V trimming: 1 base; J trimming: 5 bases; junction bases outside the gene matches: 7. Based on the CDR3 plus reference TRBV29-1 and TRBJ1-1, the full variable domain is SAVISQKPSRDICQRGTSLTIQCQVDSQVTMMFWYRQQPGQSLTLIATANQGSEATYESGFVIDKFPISRPNLTFSTLTVSNMSPEDSSIYLCSVEGRQGGTEAFFGQGTRLTVV.

The V gene is TRBV28, the J gene TRBJ1-2; possibly TRBD1 for D (6 bases). Germline values: CDR1 MDHEN, CDR2 SYDVKM. V was shortened by 4 bases and J by 8 bases, with 20 bases between the two germline ends. This CDR3 contains 15 residues. DNA of the CDR3: TGTGCCAGCAGTTACCTAATTCAGACAGGAACCGGCTACACCTTC. This sequence encodes CASSYLIQTGTGYTF.

About this clonotype itself: A clone one base away is much larger, so this may be a read error. J is TRBJ1-5 and V is TRBV6-1; D is uncertain. The germline V gene has CDR1 MNHNS and CDR2 SASEGT. V was pared by 1 base and J by 0 bases, with 7 bases between. CDR3 length: 15 residues. The CDR3 nucleotides read TGTGCCAGCAGTGAAGAAAGATATAGCAATCAGCCCCAGCATTTT. Its translation: CASSEERYSNQPQHF.

V is TRBV5-1 and J is TRBJ2-7; D possibly corresponds to TRBD1 (5 bases). CDR3 length: 17 residues. Germline V gene sequence: CDR1 SGHRS, CDR2 YFSETQ. V was cut by 4 bases and J by 2 bases, with 22 bases left in between. The DNA of the CDR3 is TGCGCCAGCAGCCCAAAGACCATGGACATCATTCCCTACGAGCAGTACTTC. It translates to CASSPKTMDIIPYEQYF.

The gene calls are TRBV6-1 and TRBJ2-1; unclear D gene. The CDR3 sequence is 14 residues long. CDR1 is MNHNS and CDR2 is SASEGT in the germline V gene. With 5 bases removed from V and 8 bases from J, the gap between germline ends came to 16 bases. CDR3 coding DNA: TGTGCCAGCAGTTCGCGGCTATCTTCGGATGAGCAGTTCTTC. It codes for CASSSRLSSDEQFF.

This clonotype occurred many times. The chain employs TRBV20-1 and TRBJ2-7; D is unresolved. With 6 bases removed from V and 5 bases from J, the gap between germline ends came to 17 bases. Germline lookup yields CDR1 DFQATT and CDR2 SNEGSKA (reference sequence). This CDR3 region has 13 residues. The CDR3 protein is CSARGRRAHEQYF. The CDR3 DNA reads as TGCAGTGCCCGTGGTCGGCGCGCCCACGAGCAGTACTTC.

This clonotype was counted at least ten times. The rearrangement uses TRBV14 and TRBJ2-1, with TRBD2 matching over 11 bases. Germline assignment: CDR1 SGHDN and CDR2 FVKESK. Trimming at V came to 5 bases and at J to 4 bases, leaving 7 bases not matched to a gene. This CDR3 contains 16 residues. CDR3 sequence reads: CASSDPGLAAYNEQFF. In DNA form, the CDR3 reads TGTGCCAGCAGCGATCCGGGACTAGCGGCTTACAATGAGCAGTTCTTC.

Points on this clonotype: One end of the junction fails to match germline, which may point to a read error. In nucleotides, the CDR3 is TGCAGTGCTAGAGATCGGAAGGGGGGGAACCCTGAAGCTTTCTTT. This encodes CSARDRKGGNPEAFF. The chain has TRBV20-1 and TRBJ1-1; the D gene is possibly TRBD1 (6 bases). CDR1 DFQATT and CDR2 SNEGSKA come from the germline V gene (reference sequence). The CDR3 runs 15 residues.

The CDR3: CASSWRGRGYVELFF. The CDR3 DNA reads as TGTGCCAGCAGTTGGAGGGGGCGCGGGTATGTGGAGCTGTTTTTT. The genes are TRBV12-3 or TRBV12-4 and TRBJ2-2; weak D call: TRBD1 (7 bases). The CDR3 covers 15 residues. V was trimmed by 4 bases and J by 10 bases, leaving 19 bases between them.

This clonotype showed up many times. This chain joins TRBV2 and TRBJ2-7; either TRBD1 or TRBD2 may supply D (6 bases each). Germline-derived CDR1 and CDR2 are SNHLY and FYNNEI. CDR3 size: 12 residues. V lost 8 bases and J lost 4, with 12 bases in between. CDR3 amino acids: CASGGTPYEQYF. Here the CDR3 DNA reads TGTGCCAGCGGCGGGACACCGTACGAGCAGTACTTC.

The chain combines TRBV14 with TRBJ2-5; no firm D call. V was pared by 3 bases and J by 4 bases, with 12 bases between. The CDR3 covers 14 residues. Germline V gene lookup returns CDR1 SGHDN and CDR2 FVKESK. In nucleotides, the CDR3 is TGTGCCAGCAGCCACGGGCAGGTAGGAGAGACCCAGTACTTC. Its protein product is CASSHGQVGETQYF.

This clonotype was found a few times. V gene TRBV5-5 combines with J gene TRBJ2-6, with TRBD1 as a possible D gene (6 bases). V lost 2 bases, J lost 2 bases, and 11 bases lay in between. The germline V gene encodes CDR1 SGHKS and CDR2 YYEKEE (reference sequence). The CDR3 length is 16 residues. CDR3 in DNA: TGTGCCAGCAGCTTAGATGCAGGGGCTGGGGCCAACGTCCTGACTTTC. Translation: CASSLDAGAGANVLTF.

The table lists this clonotype with a few counts. J is TRBJ1-1 and V is TRBV20-1, with D possibly being TRBD1 (6 bases). Germline CDR1 DFQATT, CDR2 SNEGSKA (reference sequence). Trimming took 5 bases from V and 1 from J, leaving 14 bases between them. The CDR3 spans 14 residues. Here the CDR3 reads CSADPGTPNTEAFF. The DNA for the CDR3 is TGCAGTGCTGATCCCGGGACACCGAACACTGAAGCTTTCTTT.

As for this clonotype: The CDR3 carries no conserved terminal phenylalanine or tryptophan, so it likely arises from a read error. V gene TRBV6-9 combines with J gene TRBJ2-7; D is possibly TRBD1 or TRBD2 (5 bases each). Germline lookup yields CDR1 MNHGY and CDR2 SVAAGI. The CDR3 totals 18 residues. Trimming pared 4 bases from V and 3 bases from J, leaving 25 bases between. CDR3 DNA sequence: TGTGCCAGCAGTTTGGGTCCTACTTGGGCAGGGAGCATCTACGAGCAGTACCTC. The encoded protein is CASSLGPTWAGSIYEQYL.

This clonotype came up many times. This chain uses TRBV5-1 with TRBJ2-3; 7 bases are a match to TRBD2. The CDR3 is 16 residues long. The trim removed 0 bases at V and 0 bases at J, leaving 4 bases unmatched. CDR1 and CDR2 (germline): SGHRS, YFSETQ. The CDR3 sequence is CASSLAGGFSTDTQYF. The CDR3 coding sequence is TGCGCCAGCAGCTTGGCCGGGGGGTTCAGCACAGATACGCAGTATTTT.

This clonotype was counted at least ten times. V and J are TRBV7-9 and TRBJ2-7; D remains ambiguous. The germline V gene encodes CDR1 SEHNR and CDR2 FQNEAQ (reference sequence). V was pared by 4 bases and J by 5 bases, with 15 bases between. The CDR3 loop spans 14 amino acids. The CDR3 sequence is CASSSLRTRNEQYF. CDR3 coding DNA: TGTGCCAGCAGCTCCCTCCGGACCCGCAACGAGCAGTACTTC.

V and J are TRBV4-1 and TRBJ2-7; the D is unclear. CDR1 is MGHRA and CDR2 is YSYEKL in the germline V gene. The V end lost 4 bases, the J end lost 3 bases, and 13 bases lay between the germline ends. The CDR3 totals 14 residues. CDR3 loop: CASSPAESHYEQYF. The CDR3 DNA is TGCGCCAGCAGCCCAGCCGAGAGTCACTACGAGCAGTACTTC.

This clonotype showed up many times. The rearrangement joins TRBV5-1 to TRBJ2-1; 8 bases map to TRBD2. The V gene end was trimmed by 0 bases and the J gene end by 5 bases; junction bases not matched to a gene: 7. The length of the CDR3 is 16 residues. CDR1 and CDR2 from the germline V gene are SGHRS and YFSETQ. The DNA of the CDR3 is TGCGCCAGCAGCTTGGCAGGGACTAGATCTGACAATGAGCAGTTCTTC. Its protein is CASSLAGTRSDNEQFF.

This clonotype was picked up a small number of times. J is TRBJ2-7 and V is TRBV7-9, with no clear D. V was trimmed by 3 bases and J by 5 bases, leaving 8 bases between them. There are 12 residues in the CDR3. Per the germline V gene, CDR1 is SEHNR and CDR2 is FQNEAQ (reference sequence). The CDR3 is CASSFTRNEQYF. CDR3 bases: TGTGCCAGCAGCTTCACACGAAACGAGCAGTACTTC.